This passage covers 21 T cell receptor beta chains from one sample sequenced in a study of sequential checkpoint blockade in melanoma. Documented treatment: randomized to nivolumab then ipilimumab (arm A) or the reverse (arm B). TCRdb's table, derived via immunoSEQ multiplex PCR, lists solely in-frame clones and lacks some. The sample consists of 30,000 to 40,000 clones, about 88% of them appearing once. This sample comprised CD8+ T cells sorted from blood (inferred from file names), obtained from a patient given nivolumab and ipilimumab in sequence. These receptors originate from a human donor with melanoma.

This clone was counted between two and nine times. The chain combines TRBV14 with TRBJ2-7; 8 bases agree with TRBD1. CDR1 and CDR2 (germline): SGHDN, FVKESK. CDR3 size: 14 residues. The J segment lost 2 bases and the V segment lost 4 bases, leaving 4 bases of the junction unmatched. The CDR3 reads CASSPGQGPYEQYF. Here the CDR3 DNA reads TGTGCCAGCAGCCCCGGACAGGGACCCTACGAGCAGTACTTC.

The chain carries TRBV6-1 and TRBJ2-3; D remains ambiguous. Trimming removed 1 base from V and 4 bases from J, with 12 bases in between. Germline V gives CDR1 MNHNS, CDR2 SASEGT. This CDR3 is 15 amino acids long. The CDR3 spells CASSEDPYFSDTQYF. In DNA, the CDR3 is TGTGCCAGCAGTGAAGATCCCTACTTCTCAGATACGCAGTATTTT.

The chain combines TRBV9 with TRBJ2-1; D gene unclear. CDR1 is SGDLS, CDR2 YYNGEE, per germline. The CDR3 has 14 amino acids. The ends were cut back, 4 bases at V and 0 bases at J, with 8 bases in the middle. CDR3 region: CASSSIDSYNEQFF. The CDR3 nucleotides read TGTGCCAGCAGCTCCATAGACTCCTACAATGAGCAGTTCTTC.

The chain couples TRBV25-1 to TRBJ2-1; D ambiguous. CDR1 and CDR2 from the germline V gene are MGHDK and SYGVNS. The CDR3 consists of 13 residues. V lost 6 bases, J lost 5 bases, and 11 bases lay in between. The CDR3 loop is CASSLYRDNEQFF. DNA for the CDR3: TGTGCCAGCAGCCTGTACAGAGACAATGAGCAGTTCTTC.

The chain combines TRBV5-1 with TRBJ2-3; 9 positions match TRBD1. The CDR3 contains 15 residues. With 3 bases clipped from V and 4 bases from J, the junction kept 6 bases outside the gene matches. Germline V gives CDR1 SGHRS, CDR2 YFSETQ. The CDR3 DNA follows: TGCGCCAGCAGCTGGCGGACAGGGGTGGCAGATACGCAGTATTTT. Amino acid sequence: CASSWRTGVADTQYF.

The V and J genes are TRBV19 and TRBJ1-5, with D possibly matching TRBD1 (5 bases). Germline lookup yields CDR1 LNHDA and CDR2 SQIVND (reference sequence). The CDR3 contains 14 residues. V was cut by 0 bases and J by 11 bases, with 14 bases left in between. In DNA, the CDR3 is TGTGCCAGTAGTATAGATGCGGGGGAAAGGGCCCAGCATTTT. As protein: CASSIDAGERAQHF.

The chain is built from TRBV10-2 and TRBJ2-5; possibly TRBD2 for D (6 bases). CDR3 length: 11 amino acids. The V and J ends lost 8 bases and 5 bases respectively, with 9 bases between them. Per germline, CDR1 WSHSY and CDR2 SAAADI. CDR3 region: CASRREETQYF. Here the CDR3 DNA reads TGCGCCAGCCGCCGGGAGGAGACCCAGTACTTC.

The chain's CDR3 is CAWNWGDGYTF. For the CDR3, the DNA is TGTGCCTGGAATTGGGGGGATGGCTACACCTTC. The chain is built from TRBV30 and TRBJ1-2; a possible D gene is TRBD1 (5 bases). The germline V gene has CDR1 GTSNPN and CDR2 SVGIG (reference sequence). V dropped 4 bases and J dropped 6 bases, with 9 bases sitting between them. The length of the CDR3 is 11 residues.

This chain joins TRBV9 and TRBJ2-3; TRBD2 matches 9 bases. The CDR3 runs to 14 residues. The trim removed 4 bases at V and 14 bases at J, leaving 14 bases unmatched. Germline CDR1 SGDLS, CDR2 YYNGEE. CDR3 DNA: TGTGCCAGCAGCCCCCGGTTGGCGGGAGGGCCCCCGTATTTT. Its translation: CASSPRLAGGPPYF.

V is TRBV5-6 and J is TRBJ1-6; D gene ambiguous. Germline V gives CDR1 SGHDT, CDR2 YYEEEE. V lost 0 bases to trimming and J lost 9 bases, with 10 bases between them. This CDR3 has 14 amino acids. CDR3 DNA: TGTGCCAGCAGCTTGGAAGGGAGGAGTTCACCCCTCCACTTT. Translation: CASSLEGRSSPLHF.

The chain carries TRBV11-2 and TRBJ1-1, with TRBD1 as a possible D gene (6 bases). Germline V gene sequence: CDR1 SGHAT, CDR2 FQNNGV. V lost 4 bases and J lost 5, with 14 bases in between. The CDR3 sequence is 14 residues long. The CDR3, as DNA: TGTGCCAGCAGCTCAGGGGCCAGGGAGACTGAAGCTTTCTTT. Protein sequence: CASSSGARETEAFF.

The chain joins TRBV27 to TRBJ1-2, with a weak D call TRBD1 (6 bases). Trimming took 9 bases from V and 4 from J, leaving 15 bases between them. The V gene's germline CDR1 is MNHEY and CDR2 SMNVEV (reference sequence). There are 13 residues in the CDR3. This chain's CDR3 is CASHGGIGYGYTF. The CDR3 DNA sequence: TGTGCCAGTCATGGGGGCATCGGCTATGGCTACACCTTC.

A word on this clone: Other DNA sequences in this sample translate to the same CDR3. The chain combines TRBV27 with TRBJ1-2, with D tentatively TRBD1 (5 bases). With 2 bases removed from V and 4 bases from J, the gap between germline ends came to 11 bases. The CDR3 is 14 amino acids. Germline V gives CDR1 MNHEY, CDR2 SMNVEV (reference sequence). CDR3 DNA: TGTGCCAGCAGTTTAAGTGGGAGGGGCTATGGCTACACCTTC. Protein: CASSLSGRGYGYTF.

V and J are TRBV4-2 and TRBJ2-5, with D perhaps matching TRBD1 (6 bases). The CDR3 totals 16 residues. V lost 4 bases to trimming and J lost 2 bases, with 17 bases between them. Germline assignment: CDR1 LGHNA and CDR2 YNFKEQ. CDR3 region: CASSPGVGQIQETQYF. CDR3 in DNA: TGTGCCAGCAGCCCAGGGGTCGGACAGATTCAAGAGACCCAGTACTTC.

The chain couples TRBV9 to TRBJ2-2; 10 bases are shared with TRBD2. Trimming at V came to 4 bases and at J to 6 bases, leaving 3 bases not matched to a gene. CDR3 length: 14 residues. Germline V gene data show CDR1 as SGDLS and CDR2 as YYNGEE. The CDR3 DNA is TGTGCCAGCAGCCTAGCGGGAGTGGCCGGGGAGCTGTTTTTT. Protein product: CASSLAGVAGELFF. The whole variable domain, remainder taken from reference TRBV9 and TRBJ2-2, is DSGVTQTPKHLITATGQRVTLRCSPRSGDLSVYWYQQSLDQGLQFLIQYYNGEERAKGNILERFSAQQFPDLHSELNLSSLELGDSALYFCASSLAGVAGELFFGEGSRLTVL.

This clone occurred once. The chain's CDR3 is CASSAPGSYTDTQYF. CDR3 nucleotide sequence: TGTGCCAGCAGCGCCCCGGGATCGTACACAGATACGCAGTATTTT. The chain joins TRBV5-5 to TRBJ2-3, with D possibly TRBD2 on 5 matching bases. Germline assignment: CDR1 SGHKS and CDR2 YYEKEE (reference sequence). There are 15 residues in the CDR3. V gave up 4 bases and J gave up 2 bases, with 14 bases separating them.

The sample holds one count of this clone. The chain employs TRBV5-1 and TRBJ2-7, with D possibly TRBD1 on 5 matching bases. Per germline, CDR1 SGHRS and CDR2 YFSETQ. This CDR3 comprises 12 residues. V was trimmed by 5 bases and J by 5 bases, leaving 11 bases between them. CDR3 amino acids: CASSFGRDEQYF. The DNA for the CDR3 is TGCGCCAGCAGTTTCGGCAGGGACGAGCAGTACTTC.

J is TRBJ1-1 and V is TRBV9; D call uncertain. The CDR3 loop spans 13 amino acids. The V gene's germline CDR1 is SGDLS and CDR2 YYNGEE. Trimming took 3 bases from V and 0 from J, leaving 6 bases between them. DNA for the CDR3: TGTGCCAGCAGCGAGAACATGAACACTGAAGCTTTCTTT. The encoded protein is CASSENMNTEAFF. Full variable domain (outside the CDR3, taken from reference TRBV9 and TRBJ1-1): DSGVTQTPKHLITATGQRVTLRCSPRSGDLSVYWYQQSLDQGLQFLIQYYNGEERAKGNILERFSAQQFPDLHSELNLSSLELGDSALYFCASSENMNTEAFFGQGTRLTVV.

V and J are TRBV6-6 and TRBJ2-1; D gene ambiguous. The germline gives CDR1 MNHNY, CDR2 SVGAGI (reference sequence). The CDR3 covers 14 residues. The ends were cut back, 2 bases at V and 6 bases at J, with 11 bases in the middle. This CDR3 is CASSYTQVPNEQFF. In DNA, the CDR3 is TGTGCCAGCAGTTACACCCAGGTCCCCAATGAGCAGTTCTTC.

The CDR3 DNA reads as TGTGCCAGCAGTGTTCGGCAGGGCCCAGATACGCAGTATTTT. This encodes CASSVRQGPDTQYF. J is TRBJ2-3 and V is TRBV2; TRBD1 is a possible D gene (5 bases). The germline CDR1 and CDR2 sequences are SNHLY and FYNNEI. Between the trimmed V and J ends, which lost 4 bases and 4 bases, there was a span of 12 bases. The CDR3 spans 14 residues.

This clone occurred once. The J gene is TRBJ1-5, the V gene TRBV6-1; the match to TRBD1 covers 7 bases. The V gene end was trimmed by 8 bases and the J gene end by 5 bases; junction bases not matched to a gene: 6. The length of the CDR3 is 13 residues. Germline values: CDR1 MNHNS, CDR2 SASEGT. DNA for the CDR3: TGTGCCAGCTGGGGGACAGATGATCAGCCCCAGCATTTT. It codes for CASWGTDDQPQHF.